What follows describes a single TCR beta chain. Germline-derived CDR1 and CDR2 are SQVTM and ANQGSEA. Deletions cut 8 bases from V and 2 bases from J, with 15 bases between. CDR3 length: 13 amino acids. PCR was performed a second time for roughly 7 to 12 cycles using a sample-barcoded 5' primer and a J-beta primer mix. TCRdb redid the calling of the 5' RACE reads with MiXCR, one entry per CDR3 protein. Of about 1.6 million distinct CDR3 sequences in the sample, about 35% were seen once. The record originates from a study of blood T cells in healthy people across ages. The sequenced sample was blood. The J gene is TRBJ1-2, the V gene TRBV29-1; the D gene is possibly TRBD1 (5 bases). This clonotype was obtained from a young woman in good health. This CDR3 is CSIKSTENYGYTF. The CDR3 DNA sequence: TGCAGCATTAAGTCGACAGAAAACTATGGCTACACCTTC.